Below, one TCR beta chain is given with its context. This sample is drawn from a study of cytomegalovirus exposure and HLA in healthy donors. Deletions cut 5 bases from V and 7 bases from J, with 18 bases between. The CDR3 consists of 16 residues. In germline, CDR1 is SGHAT, CDR2 FQNNGV. PCR involved 60 Vbeta and 13 Jbeta primers. This table comes from immunoSEQ multiplex PCR, and its TCRdb copy is limited to in-frame clones, with some not included. The repertoire holds some 110,000 clones, with roughly 73% as singletons. Material for sequencing was PBMCs. The J gene is TRBJ1-6, the V gene TRBV11-2, with D perhaps matching TRBD1 (5 bases). The TCR was taken from a woman aged 25 to 39 in good health and CMV-seronegative. The CDR3 region has the DNA TGTGCCAGCAGCGTCGGGAGGGGCCAACCCAATTCACCCCTCCACTTT. It is translated as CASSVGRGQPNSPLHF.